A selection of T cell receptor beta chains follows, all from one sample in a study of radiotherapy plus CTLA-4 blockade in lung cancer. The method was immunoSEQ multiplex PCR; TCRdb's version includes in-frame clones alone and lacks a portion of them. The sample carries approximately 52,000 clones, around 79% recorded once. The sequencing used peripheral blood, collected from a patient treated with radiotherapy plus ipilimumab. Receptors originate from a human donor with non-small cell lung cancer whose response to radiotherapy plus ipilimumab could not be evaluated. Each CDR3 is given with its conserved first and last residue. The D gene is left open where the match is weak. Clone size is given for some rows only: seen once, a few or many times, or a class if the clone is expanded.

j_call clone_size v_call d_call cdr3_aa cdr3_nt
TRBJ1-5 NA TRBV30 TRBD1 CAWSDRGATLLGGNQPQHF TGTGCCTGGTCAGACAGGGGCGCGACTCTTCTGGGGGGCAATCAGCCCCAGCATTTT
TRBJ1-2 once TRBV2 NA CASSVSQGGYGYTF TGTGCCAGCAGTGTGTCGCAGGGAGGCTATGGCTACACCTTC
TRBJ2-7 NA TRBV7-2 NA CASSLGRGGGEQYF TGTGCCAGCAGCTTGGGAAGGGGGGGCGGCGAGCAGTACTTC
TRBJ1-2 NA TRBV29-1 NA CSVEEPQAGLYGYTF TGCAGCGTTGAAGAACCCCAGGCAGGTCTTTATGGCTACACCTTC
TRBJ2-2 NA TRBV30 NA CAWSLQYTGELFF TGTGCCTGGAGTCTCCAGTACACCGGGGAGCTGTTTTTT
TRBJ2-1 NA TRBV28 NA CASSPNPGYNEQFF TGTGCCAGCAGCCCTAACCCAGGCTACAATGAGCAGTTCTTC
TRBJ1-3 NA TRBV9 NA CASSVESGTGNTIYF TGTGCCAGCAGCGTAGAGTCGGGGACTGGAAACACCATATATTTT
TRBJ2-7 NA TRBV7-2 NA CASSLGGQIYEQYF TGTGCCAGCAGCTTAGGAGGCCAGATCTACGAGCAGTACTTC
TRBJ1-2 NA TRBV7-2 TRBD1 CASSLEAPRGRGYTF TGTGCCAGCAGCTTAGAGGCCCCCAGGGGGCGGGGCTACACCTTC
TRBJ2-2 NA TRBV19 TRBD2 CASAWGRGNTGELFF TGTGCCAGCGCCTGGGGGAGGGGGAACACCGGGGAGCTGTTTTTT
TRBJ1-1 NA TRBV29-1 NA CSVAEGMNTEAFF TGCAGCGTTGCCGAGGGAATGAACACTGAAGCTTTCTTT
TRBJ2-5 once TRBV2 NA CASSGQGREAQYF TGTGCCAGCAGTGGACAGGGGAGGGAGGCCCAGTACTTC
TRBJ1-5 NA TRBV2 NA CASSEVVGDQPQHF TGTGCCAGCAGTGAAGTAGTAGGGGATCAGCCCCAGCATTTT
TRBJ2-2 NA TRBV30 TRBD2 CASKGGGEAGELFF TGTGCCTCTAAGGGCGGGGGTGAGGCCGGGGAGCTGTTTTTT
TRBJ1-6 NA TRBV7-9 NA CASSLAAGANSPLHF TGTGCCAGCAGCTTAGCCGCAGGGGCTAATTCACCCCTCCACTTT
TRBJ2-5 NA TRBV28 NA CASKEGGWQETQYF TGTGCCAGCAAAGAGGGGGGGTGGCAAGAGACCCAGTACTTC
TRBJ1-6 NA TRBV7-2 NA CASSLTSGTFNSPLHF TGTGCCAGCAGCTTAACATCGGGTACTTTTAATTCACCCCTCCACTTT
TRBJ1-5 NA TRBV27 NA CASSFQGGHQPQHF TGTGCCAGCAGTTTCCAGGGAGGGCATCAGCCCCAGCATTTT
TRBJ2-1 NA TRBV7-2 TRBD2 CASSVPSGSSYNEQFF TGTGCCAGCAGCGTACCTAGCGGGAGCTCCTACAATGAGCAGTTCTTC
TRBJ1-1 NA TRBV30 NA CAWSAFGEAFF TGTGCCTGGAGTGCTTTCGGTGAAGCTTTCTTT
TRBJ1-4 NA TRBV7-2 NA CASSARRLDEKLFF TGTGCCAGCAGCGCCAGACGGCTAGATGAAAAACTGTTTTTT
TRBJ2-3 once TRBV4-1 NA CASSQDHEGALDTQYF TGCGCCAGCAGCCAAGATCACGAGGGAGCTCTGGATACGCAGTATTTT
TRBJ2-3 NA TRBV5-1 NA CASSLRRDTDTQYF TGCGCCAGCAGCTTGAGAAGAGACACAGATACGCAGTATTTT
TRBJ1-5 NA TRBV29-1 NA CSVGAGAGNQPQHF TGCAGCGTTGGGGCAGGGGCTGGCAATCAGCCCCAGCATTTT
TRBJ2-7 few TRBV5-1 NA CASSFPTALPSEQYF TGCGCCAGCAGCTTCCCCACTGCTCTCCCGAGCGAGCAGTACTTC
TRBJ2-3 NA TRBV7-3 NA CASSPSSLGGTQYF TGTGCCAGCAGCCCCAGCTCTTTAGGCGGTACGCAGTATTTT
TRBJ1-1 once TRBV5-1 NA CASSLNPTGNTEAFF TGCGCCAGCAGCTTAAATCCGACAGGGAACACTGAAGCTTTCTTT
TRBJ1-4 NA TRBV11-1 NA CASSLRGLINEKLFF TGTGCCAGCAGCTTAAGGGGACTGATTAATGAAAAACTGTTTTTT
TRBJ2-5 NA TRBV27 TRBD2 CASSARGTSGSSQYF TGTGCCAGCAGTGCTAGGGGGACTAGCGGGAGTTCCCAGTACTTC
TRBJ2-7 few TRBV6-5 TRBD1 CASSYSRTGGYEQYF TGTGCCAGCAGTTACTCCCGGACAGGGGGATACGAGCAGTACTTC
TRBJ2-7 NA TRBV7-2 NA CASSPQGPSVYEQYF TGTGCCAGCAGCCCTCAGGGGCCCTCCGTTTACGAGCAGTACTTC
TRBJ2-5 NA TRBV29-1 TRBD2 CSVDGLAGTQETQYF TGCAGCGTTGACGGACTAGCGGGGACCCAAGAGACCCAGTACTTC
TRBJ2-1 NA TRBV5-5 NA CASSLIGGRIYNEQFF TGTGCCAGCAGCTTGATTGGGGGCCGAATCTACAATGAGCAGTTCTTC
TRBJ2-1 once TRBV7-9 NA CASSLWPQGSYNEQFF TGTGCCAGCAGCTTATGGCCACAGGGCTCCTACAATGAGCAGTTCTTC
TRBJ2-6 NA TRBV15 NA CATSRGQGSGANVLTF TGTGCCACCAGCAGGGGGCAGGGGTCGGGGGCCAACGTCCTGACTTTC
TRBJ2-1 once TRBV5-1 TRBD2 CASSSIAGGYNEQFF TGCGCCAGCAGCTCCATAGCGGGAGGCTACAATGAGCAGTTCTTC